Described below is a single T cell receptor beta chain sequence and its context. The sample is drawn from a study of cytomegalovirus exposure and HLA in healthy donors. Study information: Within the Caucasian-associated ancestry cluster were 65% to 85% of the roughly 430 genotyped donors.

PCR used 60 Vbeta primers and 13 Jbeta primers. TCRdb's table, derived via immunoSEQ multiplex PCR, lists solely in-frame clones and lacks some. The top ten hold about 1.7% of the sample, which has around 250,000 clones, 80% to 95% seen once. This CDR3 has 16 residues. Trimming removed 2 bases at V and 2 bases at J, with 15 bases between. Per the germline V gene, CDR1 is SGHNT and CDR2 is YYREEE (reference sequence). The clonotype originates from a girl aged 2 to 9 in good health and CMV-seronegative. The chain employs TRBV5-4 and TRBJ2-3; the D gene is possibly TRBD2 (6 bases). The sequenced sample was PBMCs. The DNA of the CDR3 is TGTGCCAGCAGCTTAGGAGGGCTGGGGTACACAGATACGCAGTATTTT. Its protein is CASSLGGLGYTDTQYF.